The 2 T cell receptor beta chains listed next were all sequenced from one sample in a study of T cell repertoires in cytomegalovirus infection. One entry per CDR3 protein, called by TCRdb with MiXCR from the reads. The data show 900,000 to 950,000 distinct CDR3 sequences, about a third seen once. These TCRs' antigens remain unknown. This specimen was cultured CD8+ T cells from PBMCs, taken from culture after CMV antigen stimulation. The receptors shown here come from a human donor in good health (CMV status not recorded). Some clones in this sample may be carry-over from other donors' samples.

The rearrangement links TRBV10-3 to TRBJ2-7; 7 bases match TRBD1. This CDR3 comprises 13 residues. Germline V gene sequence: CDR1 ENHRY, CDR2 SYGVKD. V was pared by 9 bases and J by 3 bases, with 8 bases of the junction left unmatched. The CDR3 reads CAIRTGRFYEQYF. In nucleotides, the CDR3 is TGTGCCATACGGACAGGCCGGTTCTACGAGCAGTACTTC.

The chain employs TRBV6-6 and TRBJ2-1, with no clear D. V was pared by 2 bases and J by 10 bases, with 24 bases between. CDR3 length: 17 residues. Germline CDR1 reads MNHNY; CDR2 reads SVGAGI (reference sequence). The CDR3 DNA is TGTGCCAGCAGTTACCTAATGTCTACTCTCCACCCACCCGAGCAGTTCTTC. It encodes CASSYLMSTLHPPEQFF.